A single sample is the source of the 12 T cell receptor beta chains below, sequenced in a study of blood T cells in healthy people across ages. A sample-barcoded 5' primer and a J-beta primer mix were used in a second PCR of about 6 to 11 cycles. Via MiXCR, TCRdb re-called the 5' RACE reads, giving one row per CDR3 protein. Of 600,000 to 1,000,000 distinct CDR3 sequences in the sample, roughly 25% were seen once. This same sample was also part of a study on T cells of mothers and their children.

Sequencing was performed on blood. These receptors were obtained from a boy aged 5-17 years in good health.

This clonotype was seen a single time. Given the absence of the conserved phenylalanine or tryptophan at the CDR3 end, a read error is likely. The V and J genes are TRBV20-1 and TRBJ1-1, with D possibly being TRBD1 (6 bases). The CDR3 sequence is 17 residues long. Germline V CDR1 and CDR2: DFQATT, SNEGSKA (reference sequence). CDR3 nucleotide sequence: TGCAGTGCCGCGTCCGGTTTGGGGGCGAAAAGTGGCACTGAGGCTTTCATT. Translating it yields CSAASGLGAKSGTEAFI.

This clonotype came up a few times. CDR3 residues: CASRPGLAGNTQYF. In nucleotides, the CDR3 is TGTGCCAGCAGACCTGGACTAGCGGGAAACACGCAGTATTTT. The V call is TRBV11-1, the J call TRBJ2-3; 12 bases map to TRBD2. In germline, CDR1 is SGHAT, CDR2 FQDESV (reference sequence). V dropped 6 bases and J dropped 9; count of bases not matched to a gene: 7. There are 14 residues in the CDR3.

This clonotype has just a few counts. The V gene is TRBV10-3, the J gene TRBJ1-1; 9 nucleotides match TRBD1. Germline assignment: CDR1 ENHRY and CDR2 SYGVKD. Trimming at V came to 6 bases and at J to 7 bases, leaving 6 bases not matched to a gene. This CDR3 contains 13 residues. The chain's CDR3 is CAIRGQGASEAFF. CDR3 nucleotide sequence: TGTGCCATCAGGGGACAGGGCGCTAGTGAAGCTTTCTTT.

In its sample, this clonotype was seen a few times. The chain employs TRBV29-1 and TRBJ1-3; possibly TRBD1 for D (5 bases). The CDR3 runs 15 residues. Looked up from germline, CDR1 is SQVTM and CDR2 is ANQGSEA. V was shortened by 0 bases and J by 3 bases, with 12 bases between the two germline ends. This CDR3 is CSVEEIGADGNTIYF. Written as DNA, the CDR3 is TGCAGCGTTGAAGAGATAGGGGCCGATGGAAACACCATATATTTT.

This clonotype occurred a few times. The V call is TRBV6-2 or TRBV6-3, the J call TRBJ2-3, with 7 bases lining up with TRBD1. CDR3 length equals 15 residues. The junction had 9 bases not matched to a gene; V was cut back by 6 bases and J by 3 bases. CDR1 and CDR2 from the germline V gene are MNHEY and SVGEGT. The CDR3 is CASSLDRDKTDTQYF. The CDR3 coding sequence is TGTGCCAGCAGCTTAGACAGGGATAAGACAGATACGCAGTATTTT.

J is TRBJ2-3 and V is TRBV12-3 or TRBV12-4; TRBD2 might be the D (5 bases). There are 14 residues in the CDR3. Trimming took off 6 bases at V and 0 bases at J, with 10 bases between the two ends. CDR3 DNA sequence: TGTGCCAGCAGACTTTCGGGGAGCACAGATACGCAGTATTTT. This encodes CASRLSGSTDTQYF.

V is TRBV6-2 or TRBV6-3 and J is TRBJ1-1; tentative D call: TRBD1 (5 bases). V lost 3 bases and J lost 6, with 14 bases in between. The CDR3 consists of 14 residues. The V gene's germline CDR1 is MNHEY and CDR2 SVGEGT. The CDR3 coding sequence is TGTGCCAGCAGTTATGCCCCGGTGGGGGCTGAAGCTTTCTTT. Translated, it gives CASSYAPVGAEAFF.

This clonotype came up a few times. The chain uses TRBV29-1 and TRBJ2-1; TRBD2 agrees at 12 bases. J lost 4 bases, V lost 6 bases, and 7 bases had no gene match. The CDR3 is 15 residues long. Per the germline V gene, CDR1 is SQVTM and CDR2 is ANQGSEA. CDR3 in DNA: TGCAGCGTGGTAGGGACTAGCGGGTTATACAATGAGCAGTTCTTC. Translating gives CSVVGTSGLYNEQFF.

This rearrangement joins TRBV28 to TRBJ1-2; the D gene is possibly TRBD1 (6 bases). The germline CDR1 and CDR2 sequences are MDHEN and SYDVKM. This CDR3 has 13 residues. V lost 6 bases and J lost 2, with 10 bases in between. CDR3 amino acids: CASRITGNYGYTF. CDR3 bases: TGTGCCAGCAGAATAACAGGGAACTATGGCTACACCTTC.

Only a few counts were recorded for this clonotype. V usage is TRBV4-1 and J usage is TRBJ2-3; TRBD2 aligns across 11 bases. With V trimmed by 4 bases and J by 4 bases, 7 bases remained unmatched. This CDR3 comprises 16 residues. Germline V gene sequence: CDR1 MGHRA, CDR2 YSYEKL. The CDR3 region is CASSLSSGGASDTQYF. CDR3 DNA sequence: TGCGCCAGCAGCCTCAGTAGCGGGGGGGCTTCAGATACGCAGTATTTT.

This clonotype was counted a few times. One end of the junction varies from germline; a read error may be responsible. The rearrangement uses TRBV29-1 and TRBJ2-4, with 8 bases that match TRBD1. This CDR3 has 12 residues. The V gene's germline CDR1 is SQVTM and CDR2 ANQGSEA. In nucleotides, the CDR3 is TGCAGCGCTGAAATGACAGGGGACATTCAGTACTTC. It yields the protein CSAEMTGDIQYF. The full variable domain, completed using reference TRBV29-1 and TRBJ2-4, is SAVISQKPSRDICQRGTSLTIQCQVDSQVTMMFWYRQQPGQSLTLIATANQGSEATYESGFVIDKFPISRPNLTFSTLTVSNMSPEDSSIYLCSAEMTGDIQYFGAGTRLSVL.

The genes are TRBV21-1 and TRBJ1-2; the table calls TRBD1, which could not be checked here. TRBV21-1 is reported as a pseudogene. The CDR3 has 15 residues. CDR3 loop: CASFRATGNLYGYTF. The CDR3 nucleotides are TGTGCCAGCTTCCGGGCGACAGGGAACCTCTATGGCTACACCTTC.